Sequencing of this T cell receptor beta chain was carried out in a study of blood T cell repertoires in COVID-19. The wider study: Material from acute and convalescent COVID-19 was sourced from the United States, Italy and Spain. The analysed material was cDNA or gDNA that came from T cells, B-cell-depleted T cells, or PBMCs.

Produced via immunoSEQ multiplex PCR; TCRdb's table is partial and in-frame only. The repertoire consists of some 200,000 clones, with roughly 85% occurring once and the leading ten covering around a fifth. The specimen was peripheral blood. The receptor was isolated from a man in his 60s with active or convalescent COVID-19.

Here the CDR3 reads CASSQGGAEAFF. Written as DNA, the CDR3 is TGTGCCAGTAGTCAAGGAGGGGCTGAAGCTTTCTTT. The chain joins TRBV19 to TRBJ1-1, with D possibly matching TRBD1 (5 bases). Trimming removed 5 bases at V and 6 bases at J, with 10 bases between. This CDR3 has 12 amino acids. Germline V CDR1 and CDR2: LNHDA, SQIVND (reference sequence).